The clone carrying this TCR beta chain was seen at least ten times. Germline loops: CDR1 MDHEN, CDR2 SYDVKM. The V end was cut by 6 bases, the J end by 8 bases, with 6 bases between. This CDR3 is 10 amino acids long. This sample was taken from a study of identical twins. TCRdb fed the 5' RACE reads into MiXCR, producing one record per CDR3 protein. The top ten clones hold about 0.25% of a sample with some 1,700,000 distinct CDR3 sequences, under 35% of them seen once. The chain employs TRBV28 and TRBJ2-3; D is unclear. The source is a newborn girl in good health. Material for sequencing was cord blood. Here the CDR3 DNA reads TGTGCCAGCAGCTCTAGTACGCAGTATTTT. Translation: CASSSSTQYF.